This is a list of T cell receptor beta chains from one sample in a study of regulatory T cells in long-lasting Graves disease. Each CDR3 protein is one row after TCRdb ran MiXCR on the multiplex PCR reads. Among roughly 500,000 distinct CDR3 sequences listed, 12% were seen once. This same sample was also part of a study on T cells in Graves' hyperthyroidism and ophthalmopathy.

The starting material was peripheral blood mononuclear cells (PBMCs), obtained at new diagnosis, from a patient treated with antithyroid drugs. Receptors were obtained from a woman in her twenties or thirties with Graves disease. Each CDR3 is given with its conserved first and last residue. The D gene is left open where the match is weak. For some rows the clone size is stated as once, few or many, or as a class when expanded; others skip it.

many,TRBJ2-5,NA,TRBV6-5,CASSSTGAETQYF,TGTGCCAGCAGTTCTACGGGGGCTGAGACCCAGTACTTC
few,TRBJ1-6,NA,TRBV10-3,CAISGSDNSPLHF,TGTGCCATCAGTGGGTCAGATAATTCACCCCTCCACTTT
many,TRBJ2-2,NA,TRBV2,CASMSITNTGELFF,TGTGCCAGCATGAGTATCACGAACACCGGGGAGCTGTTTTTT
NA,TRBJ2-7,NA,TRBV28,CATGDYEQYF,TGTGCCACCGGCGACTACGAGCAGTACTTC
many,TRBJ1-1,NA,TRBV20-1,CSARRYTGSEAFF,TGCAGTGCTAGACGCTACACGGGGTCTGAAGCTTTCTTT
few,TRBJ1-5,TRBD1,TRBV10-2,CASSRDRDRNQPQHF,TGCGCCAGCAGCCGGGACAGGGATCGCAATCAGCCCCAGCATTTT
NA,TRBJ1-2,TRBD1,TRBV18,CASSPLPPQGDYGYTF,TGTGCCAGCTCACCACTCCCCCCCCAGGGGGACTATGGCTACACCTTC
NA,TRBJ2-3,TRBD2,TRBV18,CASSPALAGTDTQYF,TGTGCCAGCTCACCAGCCCTAGCGGGCACAGATACGCAGTATTTT
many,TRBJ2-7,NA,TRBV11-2,CASSLVAIRNEQYF,TGTGCCAGCAGCTTAGTTGCTATACGGAACGAGCAGTACTTC
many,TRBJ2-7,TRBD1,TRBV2,CASNDAPGQGRDEQYF,TGTGCCAGCAACGATGCTCCGGGACAGGGACGAGACGAGCAGTACTTC
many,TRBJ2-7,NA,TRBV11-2,CASSLVSRPEQYF,TGTGCCAGCAGCTTAGTGTCCCGACCAGAGCAGTACTTC
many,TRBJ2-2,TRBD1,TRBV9,CASSGPDRGRELFF,TGTGCCAGCAGCGGACCCGACAGGGGAAGGGAGCTGTTTTTT
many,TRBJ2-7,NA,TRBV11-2,CASSLEAEPTYEQYF,TGTGCCAGCAGCTTAGAAGCGGAGCCGACCTACGAGCAGTACTTC
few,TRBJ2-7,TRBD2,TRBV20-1,CSASPRGLAGTYEQYF,TGCAGTGCTAGCCCCCGGGGACTAGCGGGGACCTACGAGCAGTACTTC
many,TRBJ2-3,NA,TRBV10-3,CAISERRAGNTDTQYF,TGTGCCATCAGTGAAAGAAGAGCGGGCAACACAGATACGCAGTATTTT
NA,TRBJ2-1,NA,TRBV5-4,CASSGRGEQFF,TGTGCCAGCAGCGGTAGGGGTGAGCAGTTCTTC
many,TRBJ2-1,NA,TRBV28,CASSFGHSYNEQFF,TGTGCCAGCAGTTTTGGGCACTCCTACAATGAGCAGTTCTTC
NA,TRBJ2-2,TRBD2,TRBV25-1,CASSDPLAGGNTGELFF,TGTGCCAGCAGTGACCCCCTAGCGGGGGGGAACACCGGGGAGCTGTTTTTT
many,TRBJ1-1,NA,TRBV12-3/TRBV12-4,CASRHNWGENTEAFF,TGTGCCAGTCGTCATAATTGGGGAGAGAACACTGAAGCTTTCTTT
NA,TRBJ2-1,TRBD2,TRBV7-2,CASSLGTSGYLSLDNEQFF,TGTGCCAGCAGCTTAGGCACTAGCGGGTATCTTAGCTTAGACAATGAGCAGTTCTTC
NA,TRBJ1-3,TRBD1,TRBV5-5,CASSLVGTGYQNTIYF,TGTGCCAGCAGCTTGGTGGGGACAGGGTATCAGAACACCATATATTTT
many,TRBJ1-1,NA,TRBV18,CASSSSAPGMNTEAFF,TGTGCCAGCTCTTCCAGCGCTCCGGGAATGAACACTGAAGCTTTCTTT
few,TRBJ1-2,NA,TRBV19,CASRNGNYGYTF,TGTGCCAGCCGGAACGGAAACTATGGCTACACCTTC
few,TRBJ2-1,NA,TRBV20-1,CSARTGWGQFF,TGCAGTGCTAGAACCGGTTGGGGGCAGTTCTTC
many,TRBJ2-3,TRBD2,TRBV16,CASSPGLAGRSTDTQYF,TGTGCCAGCAGCCCTGGACTAGCGGGCCGAAGCACAGATACGCAGTATTTT
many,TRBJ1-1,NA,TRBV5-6,CASTETGMWAEAFF,TGTGCCAGCACCGAGACCGGGATGTGGGCTGAAGCTTTCTTT